This T cell receptor beta chain was recorded in a study of T cells in women clearing cervical HPV infection. On the study more broadly: Donors had HPV16-related CIN3 or worse; 2 had invasive cancer. Control women cleared a single incident HPV16 infection within 12 months. Blood came at first lesion visit for cases, post-clearance for controls.

CDR1 and CDR2 (germline): SEHNR, FQNEAQ (reference sequence). The CDR3 loop spans 13 amino acids. About this clone: The read finishes 3 residues shy of the CDR3 end, and the germline J gene is used to complete it.

Assay: immunoSEQ multiplex PCR; the TCRdb copy retains only in-frame clones and omits some. The listing records 13,000 or so clones. This receptor was obtained from a woman aged 18 to 75 with a cervical HPV16 infection that either progressed to CIN3+ or cleared (not recorded which). V usage is TRBV7-9 and J usage is TRBJ1-2; 8 nucleotides match TRBD1. The sample was blood buffy coat. This chain's CDR3 is CASSPRGPYDYTF. The sequenced CDR3 bases are TGTGCCAGCAGCCCCAGGGGGCCCTACGAC. Variable domain in full (rest from reference TRBV7-9 and TRBJ1-2): DTGVSQNPRHKITKRGQNVTFRCDPISEHNRLYWYRQTLGQGPEFLTYFQNEAQLEKSRLLSDRFSAERPKGSFSTLEIQRTEQGDSAMYLCASSPRGPYDYTFGSGTRLTVV.